The rows below give T cell receptor beta chains drawn from one sample of a study of beta chain features in type 1 diabetes. Using immunoSEQ multiplex PCR, the repertoire was profiled, and TCRdb retains in-frame clones only, with some absent. Of fewer than 650,000 clones in the sample, 15% to 18% were seen once. Sequencing was performed on naive CD4+ T cells from blood. The receptors come from a man aged 18 to 29 in good health. CDR3s include the opening cysteine and the closing phenylalanine or tryptophan. The D gene is left open where the match is weak. Size is omitted from some rows. Given values are once, few, many or a class for expanded clones.

j_gene	v_gene	abundance	d_gene	CDR3nt	CDR3aa
TRBJ1-5	TRBV15	-	-	TGTGCCACCAGCAGAGATCCGCCAGGGCTGGGGGATCAGCCCCAGCATTTT	CATSRDPPGLGDQPQHF
TRBJ2-1	TRBV5-1	-	-	TGCGCCAGCAGCTCTGGGGCGGGACTCTTCTACAATGAGCAGTTCTTC	CASSSGAGLFYNEQFF
TRBJ2-7	TRBV7-2	few	-	TGTGCCAGCAGCTTAGTGTGGAACGAGCAGTACTTC	CASSLVWNEQYF
TRBJ2-3	TRBV4-1	few	-	TGCGCCAGCAGCCACAGGGGAAACGAGGATACGCAGTATTTT	CASSHRGNEDTQYF
TRBJ2-7	TRBV7-9	-	-	TGTGCCAGCGAGTCGAAGGGAGGTCCACCCTACGAGCAGTACTTC	CASESKGGPPYEQYF
TRBJ1-1	TRBV5-1	few	-	TGCGCCAGCAGCTTCGGGGGGAAGAACACTGAAGCTTTCTTT	CASSFGGKNTEAFF
TRBJ2-3	TRBV7-9	-	-	TGTGCCAGCAGCTTTGGTCAGGGCACAGATACGCAGTATTTT	CASSFGQGTDTQYF
TRBJ2-1	TRBV6-5	-	TRBD1	TGTGCCAGCATCGAGGACAGGCAGCAGTTCTTC	CASIEDRQQFF
TRBJ2-3	TRBV28	-	-	TGTGCCAGCAGTTCCAGCCCGGGACGAGGCACAGATACGCAGTATTTT	CASSSSPGRGTDTQYF
TRBJ1-5	TRBV6-1	-	-	TGTGCCAGCAGTGAAGCGCAAAGGTCGGGCAATCAGCCCCAGCATTTT	CASSEAQRSGNQPQHF
TRBJ2-5	TRBV27	once	TRBD2	TGTGCCAGCAGTTCCCTAGGCGGTGTAGCGGGTCGAAAGACCCAGTACTTC	CASSSLGGVAGRKTQYF